This T cell receptor (beta chain) comes out of a study of vaccination effects on CD4 cells after COVID-19 (dated by TCRdb to between 2021 and 2024). About the study as a whole: Two doses of either the BNT162b2 or the mRNA-1273 mRNA SARS-CoV-2 vaccine were administered to participants. A total of ten to eleven COVID-19 convalescent patients and a few SARS-CoV-2-naive healthy vaccine recipients were included in the full study. In both COVID-19 convalescent patients and infection-naive vaccine recipients, the study compared SARS-CoV-2 spike-specific CD4+ TCR repertoires from before mRNA vaccination with those from after it. The Oncomine TCR Beta short-read assay on an Illumina iSeq 100 was used to sequence cultures from other donors in the study. Pre-vaccine samples from a couple of convalescent patients were drawn 16 days and one week before the first dose, 142 and 148 days after COVID-19 diagnosis.

The germline V gene yields SNHLY for CDR1 and FYNNEI for CDR2. The CDR3 starts with the cysteine, ends with the phenylalanine, and has 16 residues. Only CDR3 DNA remains: 48 bases, in frame from the first base. V is shortened by 6 bases, J by 2 bases, and the region joining them spans 16 bases. The ViraFEST assay stimulated PBMC with viral peptide pools and then used TCR sequencing to identify antigen-specific CD4+ T cell clonotypes by expansion. After more than nine days of culture, CD4+ T cells were isolated with the EasySep CD4+ T cell isolation kit. PCR-confirmed SARS-CoV-2 infection had occurred in convalescent patients between March and December 2020, before the Alpha, Beta and Delta variants emerged in the United States. Each well held 2 million to 2.5 million PBMC cultured in IMDM containing roughly 4.9% human AB serum, roughly 9.6 IU/ml IL-2 and gentamicin, along with roughly 10 ug/ml peptides. On days 3 and 7, half of the culture medium was replaced with fresh IL-2-containing medium. Each peptide stimulation condition was cultured in triplicate wells unless otherwise noted. PBMC were separated from whole blood using Ficoll-Paque Plus gradient centrifugation and were then either cryopreserved at -140C or used fresh. Overlapping peptide pools spanned the spike proteins of SARS-CoV-2 and the common cold coronaviruses HCoV-NL63, HCoV-OC43 and HCoV-229E. The QIAamp micro DNA kit was used to extract genomic DNA from the cultured CD4+ T cells.

Broad study findings and their caveats: The study was limited by a small number of convalescent patients and lacked early post-infection timepoints. In convalescent patients, the post-vaccine spike-reactive repertoire consisted mainly of new vaccine-induced clones, largely distinct from infection-induced clones. Both infection-induced and vaccine-induced clones contracted markedly at late post-vaccination timepoints, which is consistent with waning T cell responses.

For this clone: The specificity of this receptor is unknown. The sample holds no much larger clone one base away, and base qualities are not on file.

To prepare the library, the immunoSEQ multiplex PCR assay was applied. DNA from the CD4+ T cells that had been cultured and isolated underwent TCR beta CDR3 sequencing. On the study's bioinformatics: The analysis removed non-productive TCR sequences, trimmed reads to the CDR3 region, and retained only CDR3s that were 7 or more amino acids long. The MANAFEST web app was used to pick out antigen-specific clonotypes by comparing their expansion in peptide wells with that in reference cultures. For clones to be considered positive, expansion at FDR<0.05 versus reference and all other wells, an odds ratio above 5, and a frequency above 0.1% in two replicate wells were required. A clonotype was defined as cross-reactive if the clonotype was significantly expanded both in SARS-CoV-2 spike wells and in at least one common cold coronavirus spike condition. Using the stringdist R package, CDR3 similarity was measured by Levenshtein distance, and unrooted trees were constructed with ape in R 3.6.1. The table comes from immuneACCESS by way of TCRdb, which keeps in-frame sequences with V and J called. Part of the clones is missing from these tables; in studies checked, under half for an unresolved V gene and the rest for unknown reasons. That table furnishes V, J and clone size, whereas the DNA furnished D and trimming. Across this sample there are under 20,000 clones, with 74% seen only once. The ten largest clones capture approximately 15% of the sample.

The rearranged chain carries TRBV2 and TRBJ2-2; a weak D assignment points to TRBD1 (6 bases agree). The input for sequencing was CD4+ T cells from PBMCs cultured with SARS-CoV-2 spike peptides, taken before COVID-19 vaccination. The cell subset or site label of this sample denotes: SARS-CoV-2 spike overlapping peptide pool stimulation. This sequence originates from a human donor who had a prior SARS-CoV-2 infection. This receptor carries the CDR3 CASRPADRRNTGELFF. The DNA sequence reads TGTGCCAGCAGGCCCGCGGACAGACGAAACACCGGGGAGCTGTTTTTT.